Listed here are 5 T cell receptor beta chains from one sample, sequenced in a study of blood T cell repertoires in COVID-19. Only in-frame clones appear in the TCRdb table, and some are missing; sequencing was by immunoSEQ multiplex PCR. The sample shows about 250,000 clones, approximately 84% of them seen only once. The sample taken for sequencing was peripheral blood. The receptor source for this set is a man aged 50 or older with active or convalescent COVID-19.

J is TRBJ2-7 and V is TRBV20-1; a weak D match, TRBD2 (5 bases). CDR3 length equals 11 residues. Trimming removed 5 bases from V and 9 bases from J, with 14 bases in between. CDR1 and CDR2 from the germline V gene are DFQATT and SNEGSKA (reference sequence). CDR3 bases: TGCAGTGCTGCCCCGGACCGGGGGCAGTACTTC. Its translation is CSAAPDRGQYF.

J is TRBJ1-5 and V is TRBV6-1, with a weak D call TRBD1 (6 bases). CDR1 is MNHNS, CDR2 SASEGT, per germline. This CDR3 is 14 amino acids long. V lost 1 base, J lost 6 bases, and 10 bases lay in between. This CDR3 reads CASSEGQAGQPQHF. CDR3 in DNA: TGTGCCAGCAGTGAAGGACAGGCGGGTCAGCCCCAGCATTTT.

The chain recombines TRBV3-1 (or the pseudogene TRBV3-2) with TRBJ2-7; TRBD1 might be the D (5 bases). Germline CDR1 and CDR2: LGHDT and YNNKEL (reference sequence). The CDR3 totals 12 residues. V lost 5 bases, J lost 4 bases, and 9 bases lay in between. In DNA, the CDR3 is TGTGCCAGCAGCTCCGACAGTTACGAGCAGTACTTC. Translated, it gives CASSSDSYEQYF.

In its sample, this clone was seen a few times. DNA for the CDR3: TGTGCCATCACCTTGGACACCTCTGGAAACACCATATATTTT. This sequence encodes CAITLDTSGNTIYF. The chain combines TRBV10-3 with TRBJ1-3; the D gene is possibly TRBD1 (5 bases). Germline CDR1 and CDR2: ENHRY and SYGVKD. The CDR3 sequence is 14 residues long. V was trimmed by 7 bases and J by 0 bases, leaving 10 bases between them.

The V and J genes are TRBV23-1 and TRBJ2-3; D uncertain. TRBV23-1 is recorded as an ORF, its role being uncertain. The CDR3 runs 15 residues. V was cut by 0 bases and J by 5 bases, with 12 bases left in between. CDR3 in amino acids: CASSQSRGSGDTQYF. For the CDR3, the DNA is TGCGCCAGCAGTCAATCGAGAGGTTCGGGAGATACGCAGTATTTT.